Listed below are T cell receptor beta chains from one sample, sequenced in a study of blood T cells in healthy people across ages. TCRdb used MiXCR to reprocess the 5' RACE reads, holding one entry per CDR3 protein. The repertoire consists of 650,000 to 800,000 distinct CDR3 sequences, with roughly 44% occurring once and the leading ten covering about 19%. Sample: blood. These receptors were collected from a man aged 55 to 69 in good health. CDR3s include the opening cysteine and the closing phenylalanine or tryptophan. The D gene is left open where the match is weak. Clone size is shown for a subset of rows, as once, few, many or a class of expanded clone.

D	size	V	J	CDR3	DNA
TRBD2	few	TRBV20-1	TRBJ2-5	CSALSSGAQETQYF	TGCAGTGCTCTGTCAAGCGGGGCACAAGAGACCCAGTACTTC
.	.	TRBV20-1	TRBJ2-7	CSAPDGVYNNEQYF	TGCAGTGCGCCGGACGGGGTCTACAACAATGAGCAGTACTTC
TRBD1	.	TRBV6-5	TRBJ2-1	CASSYRRTGGNEQFF	TGTGCCAGCAGTTATCGACGGACAGGGGGGAATGAGCAGTTCTTC
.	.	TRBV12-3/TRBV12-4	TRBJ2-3	CASSHGTRGLDTDTQYF	TGTGCCAGCAGCCATGGCACCCGGGGGCTAGACACAGATACGCAGTATTTT
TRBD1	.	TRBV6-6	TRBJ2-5	CASSPGDSRETQYF	TGTGCCAGCAGCCCCGGGGACAGTCGGGAGACCCAGTACTTC
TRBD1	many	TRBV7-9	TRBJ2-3	CASSHSGTGGDTQYF	TGTGCCAGCAGCCACTCCGGGACAGGGGGAGATACGCAGTATTTT
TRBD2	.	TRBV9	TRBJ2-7	CASSVDSLGGEQYF	TGTGCCAGCAGCGTAGATTCACTCGGGGGGGAGCAGTACTTC
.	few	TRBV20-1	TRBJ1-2	CMGPGGSSGGYTF	TGCATGGGTCCGGGGGGTTCCTCGGGGGGCTACACCTTC
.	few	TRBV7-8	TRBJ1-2	CASSLGSLGSYGYTF	TGTGCCAGCAGCTTAGGATCGCTAGGGTCCTATGGCTACACCTTC
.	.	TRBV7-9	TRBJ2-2	CASSFSTGVNTGELFF	TGTGCCAGCAGCTTCTCGACTGGAGTCAACACCGGGGAGCTGTTTTTT
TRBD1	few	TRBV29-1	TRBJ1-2	CSVEAVRGDYGYTF	TGCAGCGTTGAAGCTGTCAGGGGGGACTATGGCTACACCTTC
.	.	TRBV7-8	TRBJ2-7	CASSSAGWDGSYEQYF	TGTGCCAGCAGCTCCGCGGGGTGGGATGGGTCCTACGAGCAGTACTTC
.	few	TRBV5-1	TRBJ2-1	CASSLSTVSYNEQFF	TGCGCCAGCAGCTTGTCTACTGTCTCCTACAATGAGCAGTTCTTC
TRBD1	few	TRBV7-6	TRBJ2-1	CASSSRRGQGRNEQFF	TGTGCCAGCAGCTCCCGTCGGGGACAGGGGCGGAATGAGCAGTTCTTC
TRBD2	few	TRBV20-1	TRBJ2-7	CSARVSGASYEQYF	TGCAGTGCTAGGGTTAGCGGGGCCTCCTACGAGCAGTACTTC
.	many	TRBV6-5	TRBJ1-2	CASSQEFRVAYGYTF	TGTGCCAGCAGTCAAGAATTTAGGGTAGCTTATGGCTACACCTTC
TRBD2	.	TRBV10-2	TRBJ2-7	CASSESASGVEQYF	TGCGCCAGCAGTGAGTCGGCAAGCGGGGTCGAGCAGTACTTC
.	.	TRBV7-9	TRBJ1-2	CASSLEGSRVGSPYGYTF	TGTGCCAGCAGCTTAGAGGGGTCCCGGGTAGGAAGTCCTTATGGCTACACCTTC
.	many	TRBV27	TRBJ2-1	CASSFDPSSYNEQFF	TGTGCCAGCAGTTTTGACCCCAGCTCCTACAATGAGCAGTTCTTC
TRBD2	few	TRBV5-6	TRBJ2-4	CASSSRLFSGGALEQYF	TGTGCCAGCAGCTCCCGACTTTTTAGCGGGGGAGCCTTGGAGCAGTACTTC
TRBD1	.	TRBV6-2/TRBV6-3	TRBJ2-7	CASSTRQGHHEQYF	TGTGCCAGCAGTACCCGACAGGGTCACCACGAGCAGTACTTC
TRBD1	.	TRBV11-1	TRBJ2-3	CASSPLPTGPGTDTQYF	TGTGCCAGCAGCCCCCTTCCGACAGGGCCTGGCACAGATACGCAGTATTTT
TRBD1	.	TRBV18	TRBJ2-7	CASSANTGALSYEQYF	TGTGCCAGCTCAGCAAACACAGGGGCCCTCTCCTACGAGCAGTACTTC
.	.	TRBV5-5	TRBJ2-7	CASSFTQGSYEQYF	TGTGCCAGCAGCTTTACCCAGGGGTCCTACGAGCAGTACTTC
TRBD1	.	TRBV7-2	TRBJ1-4	CASSGTGSVPTNEKLFF	TGTGCCAGCAGCGGGACAGGGTCGGTCCCGACTAATGAAAAACTGTTTTTT